These 13 T cell receptor beta chains came from one sample sequenced in a study of T cell clonality in common variable immunodeficiency. Study-level points and caveats: Fewer deletions and N-nucleotide insertions were reportedly seen in common variable immunodeficiency TCR beta sequences.

Sequencing was performed with immunoSEQ multiplex PCR; in TCRdb, only in-frame clones are kept and a portion is missing. Altogether over 20,000 clones were found in the sample, and no singletons occur. Their antigens are not known. The sequenced sample consisted of peripheral blood mononuclear cells. These receptors came from a human donor with common variable immunodeficiency.

This clone came up many times. CDR3 sequence: CASSPDRSSYEQYF. Incomplete CDR3 DNA: TGCGCCAGCAGCCCGGACAGGAGCTCCTACGAG. The V gene is TRBV5-1, the J gene TRBJ2-7; 7 bases fit TRBD1. Coverage ceases 3 residues before the CDR3 finishes, and the germline J gene fills in the end. The J segment lost 0 bases and the V segment lost 4 bases, leaving 4 bases of the junction unmatched. CDR1 is SGHRS and CDR2 is YFSETQ in the germline V gene. The CDR3 length is 14 residues.

This clone occurred many times. The read terminates 3 residues before the CDR3 end, so the remaining end is supplied by the germline J gene. Other DNA sequences in the same sample also yield this CDR3. This rearrangement joins TRBV29-1 to TRBJ2-7; 9 nucleotides match TRBD1. Trimming removed 3 bases from V and 4 bases from J; junction bases left unmatched: 4. CDR1 and CDR2 from the germline V gene are SQVTM and ANQGSEA. CDR3 length equals 13 residues. Here the CDR3 reads CSVEGQGRYEQYF. The DNA read from the CDR3 is TGCAGCGTTGAGGGACAGGGCAGGTACGAG.

There are many counts of this clone. The missing CDR3 end, 3 residues past where the read stops, is filled in from the germline J gene. The rearrangement joins TRBV6-2 or TRBV6-3 to TRBJ2-5; no clear D gene. CDR1 MNHEY and CDR2 SVGEGT come from the germline V gene. This CDR3 contains 13 residues. Trimming left V 2 bases short and J 1 base short, with 5 bases between. This CDR3 is CASSYGPQETQYF. The DNA read from the CDR3 is TGTGCCAGCAGTTACGGGCCCCAAGAGACC.

This clone was detected many times. Read coverage stops 3 residues before the CDR3 terminus; the germline J gene supplies the remainder. The chain recombines TRBV6-4 with TRBJ2-1, with 8 nucleotides matching TRBD1. Germline CDR1 MRHNA, CDR2 SNTAGT. The CDR3 runs to 13 residues. V shed 8 bases, J shed 8 bases, and the junction held 8 bases outside the gene matches. The sequenced part of the CDR3 DNA is TGTGCCAGCTCGACAGGGGAGCGTGATGAG. This codes for CASSTGERDE. The full CDR3 protein reads CASSTGERDEQFF.

This clone has ten or more counts. CDR3 amino acids: CSARGSSAGGLNEQFF. CDR3 DNA, as far as it was read: TGCAGTGCTAGAGGCTCATCCGCGGGGGGGCTAAATGAG. V and J are TRBV20-1 and TRBJ2-1, with 9 bases aligning to TRBD2. The read finishes 3 residues shy of the CDR3 end, and the germline J gene is used to complete it. CDR3 length: 16 residues. CDR1 is DFQATT and CDR2 is SNEGSKA in the germline V gene (reference sequence). J was trimmed by 7 bases and V by 1 base; bases with no gene match: 11.

This clone was counted ten times or more. The read stops 3 residues short of the end of the CDR3; the missing end is completed from the germline J gene. J is TRBJ1-1 and V is TRBV19; 7 bases fit TRBD1. Germline V gene lookup returns CDR1 LNHDA and CDR2 SQIVND (reference sequence). V trimming: 7 bases; J trimming: 2 bases; junction bases outside the gene matches: 4. The length of the CDR3 is 13 residues. CDR3 region: CASNTGANTEAFF. Partial CDR3 DNA: TGTGCCAGTAACACAGGGGCTAACACTGAA.

This clone was detected ten times or more. Coverage ceases 3 residues before the CDR3 finishes, and the germline J gene fills in the end. The rearrangement uses TRBV10-3 and TRBJ2-3; tentative D call: TRBD2 (6 bases). CDR3 size: 16 residues. Trimming left V 0 bases short and J 3 bases short, with 13 bases between. Germline V gene data show CDR1 as ENHRY and CDR2 as SYGVKD. The part of the CDR3 DNA that was read is TGTGCCATCAGTGAGTCGGCGGGGACGATTACAGATACG. Protein product: CAISESAGTITDT. The CDR3 reads in full as CAISESAGTITDTQYF.

This clone was counted many times. The CDR3 goes on 3 residues after the read ends, and that part is filled in from the germline J gene. This chain uses TRBV5-1 with TRBJ2-1; D unresolved. Per the germline V gene, CDR1 is SGHRS and CDR2 is YFSETQ. This CDR3 has 20 residues. With 3 bases removed from V and 0 bases from J, the gap between germline ends came to 25 bases. Partial CDR3 DNA: TGCGCCAGCAGCTCTGTCGCAAGGGCTTCTTACCTCAGCTCCTACAATGAG. This gives the protein CASSSVARASYLSSYNE. The CDR3 in full is CASSSVARASYLSSYNEQFF.

This clone has a count of ten or more. The read stops 3 residues short of the end of the CDR3; the missing end is completed from the germline J gene. The chain joins TRBV7-2 to TRBJ2-7, with 7 bases that match TRBD1. This CDR3 comprises 14 residues. CDR1 SGHTA and CDR2 FQGNSA come from the germline V gene. The trim removed 5 bases at V and 4 bases at J, leaving 8 bases unmatched. The CDR3 protein is CASSLTGVVYEQYF. Incomplete CDR3 DNA: TGTGCCAGCAGCCTCACAGGGGTAGTATACGAG.

This clone came up many times. The read ends 3 residues before the CDR3 terminus; that terminus is restored from the germline J gene. The V and J genes are TRBV6-4 and TRBJ2-2, with D possibly matching TRBD1 (6 bases). There are 15 residues in the CDR3. Deletions cut 0 bases from V and 1 base from J, with 6 bases between. Germline CDR1 is MRHNA and CDR2 is SNTAGT. The CDR3 DNA, read in part, is TGTGCCAGCAGTGACTCGGGACAGAACACCGGGGAG. Protein product: CASSDSGQNTGE. The whole CDR3 sequence is CASSDSGQNTGELFF.

By share, this clone counts as medium-sized (0.01 to 0.1%). Sequencing ends 3 residues short of the CDR3 end; the germline J gene provides the rest. V usage is TRBV5-1 and J usage is TRBJ1-3; D is possibly TRBD1 (6 bases). V was trimmed by 4 bases and J by 4 bases, leaving 12 bases between them. The CDR3 loop spans 14 amino acids. The germline V gene encodes CDR1 SGHRS and CDR2 YFSETQ. Partial CDR3 DNA: TGCGCCAGCAGCCGGGACACCTCCGGAAACACC. It is translated as CASSRDTSGNT. The full-length CDR3 reads as CASSRDTSGNTIYF.

The table lists this clone with many counts. The sequence runs out 3 residues before the end of the CDR3; the remainder is reconstructed from the germline J gene. V and J are TRBV4-2 and TRBJ2-5, with 14 bases fitting TRBD2. The V gene end was trimmed by 3 bases and the J gene end by 4 bases; junction bases not matched to a gene: 7. The CDR3 runs to 17 residues. The germline V gene has CDR1 LGHNA and CDR2 YNFKEQ. Incomplete CDR3 DNA: TGTGCCAGCAGCCAGGGTAGACTAGCGGGGGGGCCAGAGACC. It encodes CASSQGRLAGGPET. The whole CDR3 protein is CASSQGRLAGGPETQYF.

Ten or more counts support this clone. The CDR3 goes on 3 residues after the read ends, and that part is filled in from the germline J gene. V is TRBV27 and J is TRBJ2-5, with 7 bases lining up with TRBD1. This CDR3 is built from 15 residues. The germline V gene has CDR1 MNHEY and CDR2 SMNVEV (reference sequence). With V trimmed by 4 bases and J by 0 bases, 5 bases remained unmatched. The CDR3 reads CASSWGQSYQETQYF. CDR3 DNA (partial): TGTGCCAGCAGTTGGGGACAGTCTTACCAAGAGACC.